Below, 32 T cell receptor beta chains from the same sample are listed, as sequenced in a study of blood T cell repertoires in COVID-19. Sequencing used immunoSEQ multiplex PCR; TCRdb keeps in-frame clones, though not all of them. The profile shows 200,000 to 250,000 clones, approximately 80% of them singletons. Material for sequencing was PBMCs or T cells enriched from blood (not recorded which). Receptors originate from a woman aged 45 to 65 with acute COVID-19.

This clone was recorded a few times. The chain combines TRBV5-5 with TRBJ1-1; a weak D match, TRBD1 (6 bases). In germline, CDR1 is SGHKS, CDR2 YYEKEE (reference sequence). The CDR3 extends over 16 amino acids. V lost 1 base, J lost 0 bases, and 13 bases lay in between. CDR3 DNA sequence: TGTGCCAGCAGCTTGAGTATGGGACACATGAACACTGAAGCTTTCTTT. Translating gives CASSLSMGHMNTEAFF.

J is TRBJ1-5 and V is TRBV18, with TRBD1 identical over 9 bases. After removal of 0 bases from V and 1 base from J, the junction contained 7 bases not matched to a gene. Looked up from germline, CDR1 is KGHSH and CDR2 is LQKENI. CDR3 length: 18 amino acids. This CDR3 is CASSPPGQGVGSNQPQHF. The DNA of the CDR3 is TGTGCCAGCTCACCACCGGGACAGGGAGTAGGAAGCAATCAGCCCCAGCATTTT.

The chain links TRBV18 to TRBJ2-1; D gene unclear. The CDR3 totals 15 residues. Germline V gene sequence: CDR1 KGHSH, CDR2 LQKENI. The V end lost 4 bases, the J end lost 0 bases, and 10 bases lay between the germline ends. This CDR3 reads CASSQFRSSYNEQFF. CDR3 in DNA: TGTGCCAGCTCACAATTCAGAAGCTCCTACAATGAGCAGTTCTTC.

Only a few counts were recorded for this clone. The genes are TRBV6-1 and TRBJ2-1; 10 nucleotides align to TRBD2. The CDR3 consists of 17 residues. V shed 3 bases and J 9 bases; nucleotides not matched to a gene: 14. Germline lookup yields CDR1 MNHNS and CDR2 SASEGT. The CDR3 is CASSDWARASGSSEQFF. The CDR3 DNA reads TGTGCCAGCAGTGATTGGGCTCGGGCTAGCGGGAGTAGTGAGCAGTTCTTC.

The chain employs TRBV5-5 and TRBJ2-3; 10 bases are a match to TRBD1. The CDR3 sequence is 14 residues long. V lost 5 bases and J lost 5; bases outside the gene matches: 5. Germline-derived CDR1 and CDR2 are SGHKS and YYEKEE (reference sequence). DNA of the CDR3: TGTGCCAGCAGTGGACAGGGGGTAGGAGATACGCAGTATTTT. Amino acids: CASSGQGVGDTQYF. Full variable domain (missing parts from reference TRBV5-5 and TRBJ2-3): DAGVTQSPTHLIKTRGQQVTLRCSPISGHKSVSWYQQVLGQGPQFIFQYYEKEERGRGNFPDRFSARQFPNYSSELNVNALLLGDSALYLCASSGQGVGDTQYFGPGTRLTVL.

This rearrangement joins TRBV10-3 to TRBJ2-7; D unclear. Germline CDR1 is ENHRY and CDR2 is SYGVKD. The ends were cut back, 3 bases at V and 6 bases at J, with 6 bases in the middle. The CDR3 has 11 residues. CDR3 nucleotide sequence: TGTGCCATCAGTGAATTCGGCGAGCAGTACTTC. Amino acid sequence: CAISEFGEQYF.

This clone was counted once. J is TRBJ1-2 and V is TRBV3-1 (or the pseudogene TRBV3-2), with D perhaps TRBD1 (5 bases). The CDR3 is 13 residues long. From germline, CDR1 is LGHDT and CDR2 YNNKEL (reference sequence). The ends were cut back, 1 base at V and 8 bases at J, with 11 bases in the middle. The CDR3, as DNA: TGTGCCAGCAGCCAAGGGCAGGGTGGAGGCTACACCTTC. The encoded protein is CASSQGQGGGYTF.

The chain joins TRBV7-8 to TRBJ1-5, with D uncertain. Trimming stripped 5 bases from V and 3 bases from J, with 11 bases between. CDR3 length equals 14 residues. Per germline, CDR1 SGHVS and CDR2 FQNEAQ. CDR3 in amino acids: CASSRGRVNQPQHF. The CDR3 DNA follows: TGTGCCAGCAGCCGAGGACGGGTCAATCAGCCCCAGCATTTT.

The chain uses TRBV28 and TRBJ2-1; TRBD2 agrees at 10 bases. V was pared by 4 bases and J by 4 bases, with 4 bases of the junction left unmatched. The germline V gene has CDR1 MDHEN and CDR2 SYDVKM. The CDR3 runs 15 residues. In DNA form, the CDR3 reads TGTGCCAGCAGTTCATCTAGCGGGAGTTACAATGAGCAGTTCTTC. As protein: CASSSSSGSYNEQFF.

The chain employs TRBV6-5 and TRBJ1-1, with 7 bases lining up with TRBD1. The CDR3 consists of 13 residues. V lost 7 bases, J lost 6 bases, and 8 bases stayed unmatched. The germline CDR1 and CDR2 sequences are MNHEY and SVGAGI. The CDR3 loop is CASIRTGASEAFF. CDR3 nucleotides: TGTGCCAGCATTCGAACAGGGGCATCTGAAGCTTTCTTT.

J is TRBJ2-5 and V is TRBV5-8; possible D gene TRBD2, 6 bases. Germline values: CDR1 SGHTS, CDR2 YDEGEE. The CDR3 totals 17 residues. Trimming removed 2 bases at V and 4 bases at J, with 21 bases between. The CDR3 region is CASSLMLATMGGETQYF. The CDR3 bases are TGTGCCAGCAGCTTAATGCTAGCCACCATGGGGGGAGAGACCCAGTACTTC.

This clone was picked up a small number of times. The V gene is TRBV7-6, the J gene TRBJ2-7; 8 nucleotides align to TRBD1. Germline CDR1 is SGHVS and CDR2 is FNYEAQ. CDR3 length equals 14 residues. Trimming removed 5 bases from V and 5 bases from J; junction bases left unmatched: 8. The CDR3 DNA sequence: TGTGCCAGCAGCCCCCAGGCAGGGGGCCACGAGCAGTACTTC. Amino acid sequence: CASSPQAGGHEQYF.

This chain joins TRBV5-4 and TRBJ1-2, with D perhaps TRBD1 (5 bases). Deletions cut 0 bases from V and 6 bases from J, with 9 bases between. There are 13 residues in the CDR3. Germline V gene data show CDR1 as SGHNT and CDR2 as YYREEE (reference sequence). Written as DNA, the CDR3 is TGTGCCAGCAGCTTGGTAGGGGATGATGGCTACACCTTC. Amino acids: CASSLVGDDGYTF.

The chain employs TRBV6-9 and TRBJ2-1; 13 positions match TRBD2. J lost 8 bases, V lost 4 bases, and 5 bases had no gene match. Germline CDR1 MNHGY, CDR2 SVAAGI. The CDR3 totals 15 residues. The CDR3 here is CASSSGTSGADEQFF. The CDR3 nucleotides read TGTGCCAGCAGTTCTGGGACTAGCGGGGCTGATGAGCAGTTCTTC.

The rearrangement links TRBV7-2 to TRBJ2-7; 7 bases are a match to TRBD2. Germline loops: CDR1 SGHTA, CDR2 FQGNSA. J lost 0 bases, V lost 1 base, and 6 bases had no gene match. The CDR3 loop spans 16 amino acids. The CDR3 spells CASSLERGRSSYEQYF. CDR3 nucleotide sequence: TGTGCCAGCAGCTTAGAGCGGGGAAGGAGCTCCTACGAGCAGTACTTC. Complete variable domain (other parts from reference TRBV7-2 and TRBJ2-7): GAGVSQSPSNKVTEKGKDVELRCDPISGHTALYWYRQSLGQGLEFLIYFQGNSAPDKSGLPSDRFSAERTGGSVSTLTIQRTQQEDSAVYLCASSLERGRSSYEQYFGPGTRLTVT.

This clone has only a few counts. CDR3 sequence: CASSLRQTSTDTQYF. CDR3 bases: TGTGCCAGCAGCCTACGACAGACTAGCACAGATACGCAGTATTTT. The V gene is TRBV5-6, the J gene TRBJ2-3, with D possibly matching TRBD1 (5 bases). The CDR3 is 15 amino acids. The germline V gene encodes CDR1 SGHDT and CDR2 YYEEEE. Deletions cut 4 bases from V and 0 bases from J, with 12 bases between.

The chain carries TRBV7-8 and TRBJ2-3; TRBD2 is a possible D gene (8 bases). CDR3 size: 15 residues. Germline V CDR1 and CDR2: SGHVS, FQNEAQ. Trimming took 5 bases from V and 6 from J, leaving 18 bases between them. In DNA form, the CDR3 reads TGTGCCAGCAGCCTTCTAGGGGGCGGGGGGGATACGCAGTATTTT. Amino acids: CASSLLGGGGDTQYF.

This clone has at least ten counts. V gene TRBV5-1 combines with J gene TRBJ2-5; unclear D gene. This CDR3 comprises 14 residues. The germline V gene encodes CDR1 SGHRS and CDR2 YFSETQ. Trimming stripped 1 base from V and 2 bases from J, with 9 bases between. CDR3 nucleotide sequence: TGCGCCAGCAGCTTGACGAGCCAACAAGAGACCCAGTACTTC. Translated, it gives CASSLTSQQETQYF.

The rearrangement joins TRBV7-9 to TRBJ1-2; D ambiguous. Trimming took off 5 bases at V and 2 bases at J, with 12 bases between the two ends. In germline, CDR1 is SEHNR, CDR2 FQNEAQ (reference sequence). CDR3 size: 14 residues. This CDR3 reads CASSPRRENYGYTF. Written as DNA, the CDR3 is TGTGCCAGCAGCCCCCGCCGCGAAAACTATGGCTACACCTTC.

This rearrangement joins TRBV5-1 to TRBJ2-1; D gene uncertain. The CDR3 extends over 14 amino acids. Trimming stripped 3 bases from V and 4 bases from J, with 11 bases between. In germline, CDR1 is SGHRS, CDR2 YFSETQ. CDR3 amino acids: CASSSTGFYNEQFF. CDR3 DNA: TGCGCCAGCAGCTCGACTGGTTTTTACAATGAGCAGTTCTTC.

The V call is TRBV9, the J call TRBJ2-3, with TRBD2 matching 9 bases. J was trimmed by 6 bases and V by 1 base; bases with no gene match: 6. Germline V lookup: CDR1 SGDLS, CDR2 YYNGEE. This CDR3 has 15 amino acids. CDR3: CASSVRPSGVDTQYF. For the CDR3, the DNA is TGTGCCAGCAGCGTAAGGCCTAGCGGGGTTGATACGCAGTATTTT.

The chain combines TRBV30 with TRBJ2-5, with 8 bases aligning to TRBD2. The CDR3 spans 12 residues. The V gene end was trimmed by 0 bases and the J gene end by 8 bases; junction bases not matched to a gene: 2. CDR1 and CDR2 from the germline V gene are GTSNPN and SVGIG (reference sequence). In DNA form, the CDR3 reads TGTGCCTGGAGTGTTACTAGCGGAACCCAGTACTTC. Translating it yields CAWSVTSGTQYF.

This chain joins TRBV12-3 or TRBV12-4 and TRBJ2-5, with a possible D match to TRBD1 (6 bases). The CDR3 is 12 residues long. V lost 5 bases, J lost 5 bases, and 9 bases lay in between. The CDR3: CASSGQGETQYF. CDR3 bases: TGTGCCAGCAGTGGGCAGGGGGAGACCCAGTACTTC.

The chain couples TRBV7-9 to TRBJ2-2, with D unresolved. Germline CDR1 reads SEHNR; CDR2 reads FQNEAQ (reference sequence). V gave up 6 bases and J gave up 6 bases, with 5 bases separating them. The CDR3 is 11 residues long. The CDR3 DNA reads TGTGCCAGCAGTCGAGCCGGGGAGCTGTTTTTT. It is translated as CASSRAGELFF.

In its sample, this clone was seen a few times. CDR3 protein: CASRMEETQYF. The CDR3 nucleotides are TGCGCCAGCAGAATGGAGGAGACCCAGTACTTC. The V call is TRBV5-1, the J call TRBJ2-5; the D is unclear. From germline, CDR1 is SGHRS and CDR2 YFSETQ. CDR3 length equals 11 residues. Trimming left V 5 bases short and J 5 bases short, with 7 bases between.

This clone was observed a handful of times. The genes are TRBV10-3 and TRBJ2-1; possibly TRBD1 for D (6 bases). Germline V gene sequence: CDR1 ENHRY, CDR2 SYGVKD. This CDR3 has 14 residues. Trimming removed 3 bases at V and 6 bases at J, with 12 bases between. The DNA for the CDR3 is TGTGCCATCAGTGACCCCGGGACATTCAATGAGCAGTTCTTC. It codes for CAISDPGTFNEQFF.

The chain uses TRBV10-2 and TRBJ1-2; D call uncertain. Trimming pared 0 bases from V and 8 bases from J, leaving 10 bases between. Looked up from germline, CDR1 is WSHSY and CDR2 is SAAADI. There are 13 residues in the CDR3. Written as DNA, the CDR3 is TGCGCCAGCAGTGAGTCGAGCTTTCTCGGCTACACCTTC. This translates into CASSESSFLGYTF.

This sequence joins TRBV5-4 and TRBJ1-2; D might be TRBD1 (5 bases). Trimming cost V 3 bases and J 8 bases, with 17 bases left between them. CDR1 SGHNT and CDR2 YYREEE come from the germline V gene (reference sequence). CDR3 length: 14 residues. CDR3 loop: CASSSNGGVAGYTF. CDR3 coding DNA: TGTGCCAGCAGCTCAAACGGGGGGGTGGCCGGCTACACCTTC.

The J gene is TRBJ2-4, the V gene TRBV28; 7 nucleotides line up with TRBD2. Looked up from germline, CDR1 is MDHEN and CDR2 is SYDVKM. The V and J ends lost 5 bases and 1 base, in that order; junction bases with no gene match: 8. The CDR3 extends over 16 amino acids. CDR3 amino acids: CASSAGRGGAKNIQYF. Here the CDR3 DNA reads TGTGCCAGCAGTGCAGGTCGGGGAGGGGCCAAAAACATTCAGTACTTC.

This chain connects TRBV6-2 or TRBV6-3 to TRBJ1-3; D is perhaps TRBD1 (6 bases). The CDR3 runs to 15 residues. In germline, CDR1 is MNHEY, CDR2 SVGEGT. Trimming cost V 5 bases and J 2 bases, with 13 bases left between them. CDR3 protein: CASSQSGGAGNTIYF. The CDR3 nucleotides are TGTGCCAGCAGTCAAAGCGGGGGCGCTGGAAACACCATATATTTT.

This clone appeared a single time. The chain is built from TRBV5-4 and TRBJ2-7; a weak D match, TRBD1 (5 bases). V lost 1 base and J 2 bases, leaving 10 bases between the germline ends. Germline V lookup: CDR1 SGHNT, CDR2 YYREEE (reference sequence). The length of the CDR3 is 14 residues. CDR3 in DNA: TGTGCCAGCAGCTTGTTCCAGGGCCCCTACGAGCAGTACTTC. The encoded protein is CASSLFQGPYEQYF.

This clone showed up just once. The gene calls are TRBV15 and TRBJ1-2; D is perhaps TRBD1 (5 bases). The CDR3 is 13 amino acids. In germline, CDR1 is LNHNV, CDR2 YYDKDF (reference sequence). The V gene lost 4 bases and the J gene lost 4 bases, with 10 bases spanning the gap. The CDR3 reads CATSTDIAYGYTF. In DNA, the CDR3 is TGTGCCACCAGCACGGACATTGCCTATGGCTACACCTTC.